These 29 T cell receptor beta chains were all obtained from the same sample, sequenced in a study of CD8 T cells in Susac syndrome. An input of about 0.5 to 1 ug of RNA was subjected to reverse transcription using random hexamers. One entry per CDR3 protein, called by TCRdb with MiXCR from the immunoSEQ multiplex PCR reads. In the table there are 150,000 to 200,000 distinct CDR3 sequences, around 94% of which are singletons. The sequencing input was CD4+ T cells from PBMCs. Receptor source: a human donor in good health.

Details on this clonotype: At one end the junction does not follow the germline gene, possibly because of a read error. This chain uses TRBV7-7 with TRBJ2-5; weak D call: TRBD2 (5 bases). CDR3 length equals 14 residues. Germline lookup yields CDR1 SSHAT and CDR2 FNYEAQ (reference sequence). CDR3 residues: CASSPSGTQETQYF. The CDR3 nucleotides are TGTGCTAGCAGCCCCTCGGGAACCCAAGAGACCCAGTACTTC. Full variable domain (remainder filled in from reference TRBV7-7 and TRBJ2-5): GAGVSQSPRYKVTKRGQDVTLRCDPISSHATLYWYQQALGQGPEFLTYFNYEAQPDKSGLPSDRFSAERPEGSISTLTIQRTEQRDSAMYRCASSPSGTQETQYFGPGTRLLVL.

The genes are TRBV6-2 or TRBV6-3 and TRBJ2-7, with D unclear. The CDR3 covers 15 residues. Germline values: CDR1 MNHEY, CDR2 SVGEGT. V was cut by 6 bases and J by 5 bases, with 20 bases left in between. The CDR3 DNA sequence: TGTGCCAGCAGGCGCCAAGAAGAGTACAGCCACGAGCAGTACTTC. Translating it yields CASRRQEEYSHEQYF.

The J gene is TRBJ1-5, the V gene TRBV20-1, with D hard to call. This CDR3 has 13 residues. Germline lookup yields CDR1 DFQATT and CDR2 SNEGSKA (reference sequence). The V gene lost 0 bases and the J gene lost 7 bases, with 10 bases spanning the gap. The CDR3 sequence is CSARDRQGQPQHF. The CDR3 DNA reads TGCAGTGCTAGAGATCGCCAAGGGCAGCCCCAGCATTTT.

This clonotype was counted a single time. CDR3 sequence (DNA): TGCAGTGCTAGAGGTAGCAGGAACTCCTACAATGAGCAGTTCTTC. Amino acid sequence: CSARGSRNSYNEQFF. The rearrangement joins TRBV20-1 to TRBJ2-1; no definite D call. The CDR3 is made up of 15 amino acids. Trimming removed 1 base at V and 0 bases at J, with 10 bases between. Germline assignment: CDR1 DFQATT and CDR2 SNEGSKA (reference sequence).

The V gene is TRBV28, the J gene TRBJ2-3; D might be TRBD2 (5 bases). The CDR3 covers 14 residues. The V end lost 6 bases, the J end lost 1 base, and 11 bases lay between the germline ends. CDR1 is MDHEN, CDR2 SYDVKM, per germline. The CDR3: CASRRAGGTDTQYF. The CDR3 coding sequence is TGTGCCAGCAGGAGGGCCGGGGGCACAGATACGCAGTATTTT.

The rearrangement joins TRBV6-2 or TRBV6-3 to TRBJ2-3; no firm D call. Germline V CDR1 and CDR2: MNHEY, SVGEGT. Trimming removed 5 bases from V and 2 bases from J, with 14 bases in between. The CDR3 has 15 amino acids. This chain's CDR3 is CASSTDARFTDTQYF. CDR3 bases: TGTGCCAGCAGTACGGACGCAAGGTTCACAGATACGCAGTATTTT.

The chain combines TRBV7-9 with TRBJ1-4; D might be TRBD1 (6 bases). This CDR3 is built from 14 residues. Germline CDR1 reads SEHNR; CDR2 reads FQNEAQ (reference sequence). The V end lost 5 bases, the J end lost 11 bases, and 18 bases lay between the germline ends. The CDR3 DNA sequence: TGTGCCAGCAGCACACAGGGCCGGGGTGGTAAACTGTTTTTT. Protein sequence: CASSTQGRGGKLFF.

The V gene is TRBV7-3, the J gene TRBJ1-5, with a tentative D call TRBD1 (5 bases). CDR1 and CDR2 from the germline V gene are SGHTA and FQGTGA. Trimming stripped 5 bases from V and 6 bases from J, with 8 bases between. This CDR3 has 12 amino acids. This chain's CDR3 is CASSEGSQPQHF. CDR3 DNA: TGTGCCAGCAGCGAGGGGAGTCAGCCCCAGCATTTT.

A single count supports this clonotype. The genes are TRBV30 and TRBJ2-7, with D maybe TRBD2 (6 bases). V gave up 0 bases and J gave up 5 bases, with 14 bases separating them. The CDR3 length is 14 residues. CDR1 and CDR2 (germline): GTSNPN, SVGIG (reference sequence). The CDR3 DNA is TGTGCCTGGAGTGTAGGCGGGACGTCCCACGAGCAGTACTTC. Translating it yields CAWSVGGTSHEQYF.

V and J are TRBV25-1 and TRBJ1-6; D is unresolved. V was shortened by 6 bases and J by 4 bases, with 4 bases between the two germline ends. The germline V gene has CDR1 MGHDK and CDR2 SYGVNS. This CDR3 comprises 12 residues. The CDR3 DNA reads as TGTGCCAGCAGCTATTATAATTCACCCCTCCACTTT. This encodes CASSYYNSPLHF.

This clonotype was detected once. CDR3 sequence reads: CASSATWTVEKLFF. In DNA form, the CDR3 reads TGTGCCAGCAGCGCAACGTGGACAGTTGAAAAACTGTTTTTT. The chain combines TRBV9 with TRBJ1-4, with D perhaps TRBD1 (6 bases). Trimming took 3 bases from V and 7 from J, leaving 13 bases between them. The CDR3 contains 14 residues. CDR1 and CDR2 (germline): SGDLS, YYNGEE.

This rearrangement joins TRBV24-1 to TRBJ2-7; the D gene is possibly TRBD2 (5 bases). CDR1 and CDR2 from the germline V gene are KGHDR and SFDVKD. The CDR3 has 14 amino acids. Trimming removed 4 bases at V and 2 bases at J, with 11 bases between. In DNA form, the CDR3 reads TGTGCCACCAGTGACTCGGGATCGCCCTACGAGCAGTACTTC. It translates to CATSDSGSPYEQYF.

This chain links TRBV27 with TRBJ2-5; D is perhaps TRBD2 (5 bases). Trimming stripped 2 bases from V and 4 bases from J, with 11 bases between. In germline, CDR1 is MNHEY, CDR2 SMNVEV (reference sequence). The CDR3 consists of 14 residues. Here the CDR3 DNA reads TGTGCCAGCAGTTTAGTAGCGACCGGAGAGACCCAGTACTTC. It is translated as CASSLVATGETQYF.

The chain employs TRBV15 and TRBJ1-1, with no clear D. The germline V gene encodes CDR1 LNHNV and CDR2 YYDKDF (reference sequence). The CDR3 extends over 13 amino acids. V was pared by 4 bases and J by 3 bases, with 9 bases between. CDR3 sequence: CATSISGDTEAFF. The CDR3, as DNA: TGTGCCACCAGCATATCAGGCGACACTGAAGCTTTCTTT.

The V and J genes are TRBV5-6 and TRBJ1-1, with D possibly TRBD1 on 5 matching bases. The V end lost 0 bases, the J end lost 1 base, and 7 bases lay between the germline ends. Germline values: CDR1 SGHDT, CDR2 YYEEEE. CDR3 size: 14 residues. In DNA, the CDR3 is TGTGCCAGCAGCTTGGACAGGACGAACACTGAAGCTTTCTTT. As protein: CASSLDRTNTEAFF.

The rearrangement links TRBV27 to TRBJ1-1; D is undetermined. Germline V gene sequence: CDR1 MNHEY, CDR2 SMNVEV (reference sequence). V gave up 5 bases and J gave up 1 base, with 8 bases separating them. This CDR3 comprises 13 residues. CDR3 residues: CASSMWRNTEAFF. CDR3 DNA: TGTGCCAGCAGTATGTGGAGGAACACTGAAGCTTTCTTT.

The gene calls are TRBV13 and TRBJ2-1; 11 bases align to TRBD1. CDR3 length: 16 residues. V gave up 0 bases and J gave up 6 bases; unmatched junction bases: 4. Germline loops: CDR1 PRHDT, CDR2 FYEKMQ (reference sequence). CDR3 region: CASSLGTGTGGNEQFF. The CDR3 DNA reads TGTGCCAGCAGCTTAGGCACCGGGACAGGGGGCAATGAGCAGTTCTTC.

This chain uses TRBV19 with TRBJ2-6; no reliable D call. V was trimmed by 4 bases and J by 3 bases, leaving 7 bases between them. CDR1 and CDR2 (germline): LNHDA, SQIVND (reference sequence). CDR3 length: 14 amino acids. This chain's CDR3 is CASSSRDGANVLTF. The CDR3 nucleotides are TGTGCCAGTAGTAGCCGTGATGGGGCCAACGTCCTGACTTTC.

The chain links TRBV29-1 to TRBJ2-3, with 11 nucleotides matching TRBD2. CDR1 SQVTM and CDR2 ANQGSEA come from the germline V gene. Germline trimming cut 7 bases from V and 0 bases from J; bases unmatched to any gene: 12. This CDR3 is built from 17 residues. The DNA of the CDR3 is TGCAGCGCCATTCCGACTAGCGGGGCCCCTAGCACAGATACGCAGTATTTT. Amino acids: CSAIPTSGAPSTDTQYF.

The chain is built from TRBV20-1 and TRBJ2-5, with D perhaps being TRBD1 or TRBD2 (5 bases each). Trimming took off 3 bases at V and 7 bases at J, with 15 bases between the two ends. The CDR3 contains 13 residues. From germline, CDR1 is DFQATT and CDR2 SNEGSKA (reference sequence). The CDR3 coding sequence is TGCAGTGCTAGTATGACCGGGACGGGGACCCAGTACTTC. Protein sequence: CSASMTGTGTQYF.

The chain joins TRBV6-5 to TRBJ1-6; D is ambiguous. Germline CDR1 is MNHEY and CDR2 is SVGAGI. The CDR3 length is 15 residues. The V end lost 2 bases, the J end lost 8 bases, and 13 bases lay between the germline ends. CDR3 in DNA: TGTGCCAGCAGTTACCGCGCTCAGCGAGATTCACCCCTCCACTTT. Encoded protein: CASSYRAQRDSPLHF.

The chain links TRBV2 to TRBJ2-5; TRBD2 might be the D (6 bases). The CDR3 covers 16 residues. V was clipped by 2 bases and J by 2 bases, with 15 bases between them. Germline CDR1 SNHLY, CDR2 FYNNEI. CDR3 DNA: TGTGCCAGCAGTGAAAGAACTAGCCTGTGGCAAGAGACCCAGTACTTC. Translating it yields CASSERTSLWQETQYF.

This clonotype was detected only once. The chain is built from TRBV5-1 and TRBJ2-1; tentatively, D is TRBD1 (6 bases). CDR1 is SGHRS, CDR2 YFSETQ, per germline. V gave up 0 bases and J gave up 0 bases, with 7 bases separating them. The CDR3 extends over 15 amino acids. This CDR3 is CASSLGQVSYNEQFF. CDR3 nucleotide sequence: TGCGCCAGCAGCTTGGGACAGGTCTCCTACAATGAGCAGTTCTTC.

The chain uses TRBV5-8 and TRBJ1-6; possible D gene TRBD1, 6 bases. V was pared by 7 bases and J by 8 bases, with 16 bases between. The length of the CDR3 is 14 residues. Germline V gene sequence: CDR1 SGHTS, CDR2 YDEGEE. The DNA for the CDR3 is TGTGCCAGCTTTCCGGCCCAGGGGCATTCACCCCTCCACTTT. It encodes CASFPAQGHSPLHF.

As DNA, the CDR3 is TGTGCCAGCAGGACAGGGAGTCGGAACACTGAAGCTTTCTTT. This translates into CASRTGSRNTEAFF. The chain links TRBV5-6 to TRBJ1-1, with TRBD1 identical over 7 bases. This CDR3 has 14 residues. CDR1 and CDR2 (germline): SGHDT, YYEEEE. J gave up 1 base and V 5 bases, and 5 bases lay outside the gene matches.

The genes are TRBV3-1 and TRBJ1-6; D is possibly TRBD1 (5 bases). V gave up 1 base and J gave up 9 bases, with 10 bases separating them. The CDR3 sequence is 14 residues long. The germline gives CDR1 LGHDT, CDR2 YNNKEL (reference sequence). In DNA, the CDR3 is TGTGCCAGCAGCCAAGGGGGACGGAGTTCACCCCTCCACTTT. Amino acid sequence: CASSQGGRSSPLHF.

The rearrangement uses TRBV15 and TRBJ2-7; the D gene could be TRBD1 or TRBD2 (6 bases each). CDR1 is LNHNV and CDR2 is YYDKDF in the germline V gene (reference sequence). This CDR3 has 16 residues. The V end was cut by 0 bases, the J end by 4 bases, with 16 bases between. CDR3 sequence (DNA): TGTGCCACCAGCAGAGATCGGGGGCAGGGGCCTTACGAGCAGTACTTC. Translated: CATSRDRGQGPYEQYF.

This chain joins TRBV24-1 and TRBJ2-5; 7 bases fit TRBD1. V dropped 5 bases and J dropped 5; count of bases not matched to a gene: 4. Per the germline V gene, CDR1 is KGHDR and CDR2 is SFDVKD. The CDR3 extends over 13 amino acids. CDR3 in amino acids: CATSASRGETQYF. As DNA, the CDR3 is TGTGCCACCAGTGCGAGCAGGGGGGAGACCCAGTACTTC.

The chain recombines TRBV14 with TRBJ2-3; D remains unclear. CDR3 length: 13 amino acids. Germline-derived CDR1 and CDR2 are SGHDN and FVKESK. V was shortened by 4 bases and J by 5 bases, with 10 bases between the two germline ends. CDR3 in amino acids: CASSPLNGDTQYF. Written as DNA, the CDR3 is TGTGCCAGCAGCCCTTTAAATGGAGATACGCAGTATTTT. The full variable domain, rest sourced from reference TRBV14 and TRBJ2-3, is EAGVTQFPSHSVIEKGQTVTLRCDPISGHDNLYWYRRVMGKEIKFLLHFVKESKQDESGMPNNRFLAERTGGTYSTLKVQPAELEDSGVYFCASSPLNGDTQYFGPGTRLTVL.